This T cell receptor (beta chain) is drawn from a study of cytomegalovirus exposure and HLA in healthy donors. The donors were members of the validation cohort comprising approximately 120 subjects, separate from the roughly 700-subject first cohort. Assay: immunoSEQ multiplex PCR; the TCRdb copy retains only in-frame clones and omits some. This sample has 100,000 or so clones, with roughly 86% found just once. This CDR3 has 12 residues. The germline gives CDR1 MNHNS, CDR2 SASEGT. V gave up 8 bases and J gave up 4 bases, with 11 bases separating them. Whole-study results and caveats: High specificity and sensitivity for cytomegalovirus status were reported for the classifier. Rare TCR sequences predominated, though certain public TCRs were found in many donors. The study listed under 200 cytomegalovirus-associated TCR beta chains.

This clone has a single count. Antigen specificity is unknown. Input material: PBMCs. The rearrangement links TRBV6-1 to TRBJ1-2; D gene uncertain. The sequence derives from a woman younger than 35 in good health and CMV-seropositive. CDR3 region: CASGPVRYGYTF. The CDR3 DNA reads as TGTGCCAGCGGGCCGGTTCGCTATGGCTACACCTTC.